The clone carrying this TCR beta chain was detected once. This entry is derived from a study of blood T cell repertoires in COVID-19. Overall study context: Spain, Italy and the United States supplied samples that represented acute and convalescent COVID-19. Nucleic acid was either cDNA or gDNA, and it came from T cells, B-cell-depleted T cells, or PBMCs.

Authors' processing steps: From reference gene primer amplification, estimates of nucleated cell counts were derived. The method was immunoSEQ multiplex PCR; TCRdb's version includes in-frame clones alone and lacks a portion of them. V and J calls plus clone size are reproduced from that table; the DNA served to infer D and trimming. The table lists hundreds of thousands of clones, roughly 89% of them singletons. Individuals drawn from about 26 US areas were about 18 to 95 years old. Sequenced: PBMCs or T cells enriched from blood (not recorded which). The TCR originated in a young woman with acute COVID-19.

CDR3 nucleotides: TGTGCCAGCAGCTTGGGCCTAGGGGCGTATTTACCCGACGAACCCCTCCACTTT. This gives the protein CASSLGLGAYLPDEPLHF. The chain employs TRBV7-8 and TRBJ1-6; tentatively, D is TRBD1 (5 bases). V shed 3 bases and J shed 12 bases, with 27 bases lying between them. CDR1 and CDR2 (germline): SGHVS, FQNEAQ. This CDR3 region has 18 residues.